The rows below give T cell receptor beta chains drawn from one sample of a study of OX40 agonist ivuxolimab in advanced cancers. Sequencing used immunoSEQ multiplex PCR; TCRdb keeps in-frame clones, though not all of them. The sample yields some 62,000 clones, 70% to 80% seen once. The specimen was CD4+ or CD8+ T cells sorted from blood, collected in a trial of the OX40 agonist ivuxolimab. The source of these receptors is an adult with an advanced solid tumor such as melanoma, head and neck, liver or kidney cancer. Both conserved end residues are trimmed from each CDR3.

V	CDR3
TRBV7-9	ASSSKTGAHGYT
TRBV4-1	ASRENRERSPLH
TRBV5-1	ASSLRPWGRGEEETQY
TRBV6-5	ASSYEGAGGPDTQY
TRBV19	ASSIGPGLKGTDTQY
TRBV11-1	ASSFEGAGEQY
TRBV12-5	ASGLVPASFNEKLF
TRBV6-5	ASSYSKGRNSPLH
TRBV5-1	ASSFQGYDTQY
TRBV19	ASTTGRSWAF
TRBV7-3	ASSPEGGSSYEQY
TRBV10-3	AIAQGADAEAF
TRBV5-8	ASSKANTGELF
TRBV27	ASSPLGRAYEQY
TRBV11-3	ASSSDSYEQY
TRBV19	ASSIAQSWSADTQY
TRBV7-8	ASSLEWGESSLYNSPLH